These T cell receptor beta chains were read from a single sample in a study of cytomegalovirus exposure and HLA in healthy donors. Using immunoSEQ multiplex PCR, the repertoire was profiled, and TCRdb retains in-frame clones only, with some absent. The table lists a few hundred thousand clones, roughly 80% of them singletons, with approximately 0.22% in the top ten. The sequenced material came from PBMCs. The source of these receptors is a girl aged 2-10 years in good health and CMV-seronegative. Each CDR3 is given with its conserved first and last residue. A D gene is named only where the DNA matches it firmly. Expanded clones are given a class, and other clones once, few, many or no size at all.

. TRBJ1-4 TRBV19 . CASSNGRGENEKLFF TGTGCCAGTAGTAACGGGCGGGGCGAGAATGAAAAACTGTTTTTT
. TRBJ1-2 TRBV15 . CATSRDLGHPNYGYTF TGTGCCACCAGCAGAGATTTAGGACACCCTAACTATGGCTACACCTTC
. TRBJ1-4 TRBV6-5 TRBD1 CASSRGPGGNEKLFF TGTGCCAGCAGTAGGGGGCCCGGCGGTAATGAAAAACTGTTTTTT
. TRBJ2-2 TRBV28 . CASSFGGTGELFF TGTGCCAGCAGTTTTGGGGGGACCGGGGAGCTGTTTTTT
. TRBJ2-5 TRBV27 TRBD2 CASRILGEGETQYF TGTGCCAGCAGGATTTTAGGGGAGGGAGAGACCCAGTACTTC
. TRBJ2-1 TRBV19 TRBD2 CASSIMGLAGENEQFF TGTGCCAGTAGTATAATGGGTCTAGCGGGGGAAAATGAGCAGTTCTTC
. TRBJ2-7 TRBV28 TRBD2 CASSRLAVSYEQYF TGTGCCAGCAGTCGGCTAGCGGTCTCCTACGAGCAGTACTTC
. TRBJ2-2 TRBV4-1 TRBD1 CASSQQGATGELFF TGCGCCAGCAGCCAGCAGGGGGCAACCGGGGAGCTGTTTTTT
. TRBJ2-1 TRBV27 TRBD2 CASRLLAGVNNEQFF TGTGCCAGCAGATTACTAGCGGGGGTTAACAATGAGCAGTTCTTC
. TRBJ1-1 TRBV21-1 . CASSKVGAEAFF TGTGCCAGCAGCAAAGTGGGAGCTGAAGCTTTCTTT
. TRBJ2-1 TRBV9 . CASSRGSGGLNNEQFF TGTGCCAGCAGCCGGGGGTCAGGGGGTCTAAACAATGAGCAGTTCTTC
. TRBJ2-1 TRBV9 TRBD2 CASSLSLGRGDYNEQFF TGTGCCAGCAGCCTATCTCTGGGACGGGGGGACTACAATGAGCAGTTCTTC
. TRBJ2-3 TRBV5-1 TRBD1 CASSSTGGRDTQYF TGCGCCAGCAGCTCGACAGGGGGGAGAGATACGCAGTATTTT
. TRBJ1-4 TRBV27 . CASSFGDRRNEKLFF TGTGCCAGCAGTTTCGGAGATCGTCGAAATGAAAAACTGTTTTTT
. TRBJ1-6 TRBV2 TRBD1 CASSERVQGNSPLHF TGTGCCAGCAGTGAAAGAGTACAGGGGAATTCACCCCTCCACTTT
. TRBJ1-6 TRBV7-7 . CASSLVGRETTYNSPLHF TGTGCCAGCAGCTTAGTTGGCAGGGAAACGACCTATAATTCACCCCTCCACTTT
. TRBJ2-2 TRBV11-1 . CASSPERLTGELFF TGTGCCAGCAGCCCAGAGCGGCTCACCGGGGAGCTGTTTTTT
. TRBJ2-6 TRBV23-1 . CASSQSGANVLAF TGCGCCAGCAGTCAATCTGGGGCCAACGTCCTGGCTTTC
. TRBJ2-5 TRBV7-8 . CASSLAETQYF TGTGCCAGCAGCTTGGCAGAGACCCAGTACTTC
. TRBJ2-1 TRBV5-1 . CASSYTGAGGEQFF TGCGCCAGCAGCTATACAGGGGCCGGGGGTGAGCAGTTCTTC
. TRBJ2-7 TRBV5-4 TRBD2 CASSPRGGNEQYF TGTGCCAGCAGCCCCCGGGGGGGGAACGAGCAGTACTTC
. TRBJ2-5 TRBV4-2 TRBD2 CASSRGLADQGPQETQYF TGTGCCAGCAGCCGGGGACTAGCGGATCAAGGGCCCCAAGAGACCCAGTACTTC
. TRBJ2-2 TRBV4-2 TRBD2 CASSPLAGVVDTGELFF TGTGCCAGCAGCCCCCTAGCGGGAGTGGTGGACACCGGGGAGCTGTTTTTT
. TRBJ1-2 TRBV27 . CASSLRRGVSYGYTF TGTGCCAGCAGTTTACGGCGGGGGGTGAGCTATGGCTACACCTTC
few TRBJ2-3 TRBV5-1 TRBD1 CASSLVQGGTDTQYF TGCGCCAGCAGCTTGGTACAGGGGGGCACAGATACGCAGTATTTT
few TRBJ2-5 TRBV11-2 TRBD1 CASSLGQGPETQYF TGTGCCAGCAGCCTGGGACAGGGGCCCGAGACCCAGTACTTC
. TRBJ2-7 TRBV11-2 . CASSFRTLYEQYF TGTGCCAGCAGCTTCCGGACATTATACGAGCAGTACTTC
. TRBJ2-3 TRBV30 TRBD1 CAWSMGQYTDTQYF TGTGCCTGGAGTATGGGACAGTACACAGATACGCAGTATTTT